This TCR beta chain was recorded in a study of cytomegalovirus exposure and HLA in healthy donors. Study details: Ancestry clustering placed roughly 86% of around 400 genotyped donors in the Caucasian-associated cluster. Study observations and caveats: Most TCR sequences were uncommon, yet certain public TCRs appeared in many donors. Available immune exposure information was restricted to CMV serostatus only.

Germline CDR1 reads MGHRA; CDR2 reads YSYEKL. The CDR3 runs 16 residues. V was trimmed by 6 bases and J by 7 bases, leaving 19 bases between them. In the case of this clone: The antigen is unknown.

PCR was performed using 60 Vbeta and 13 Jbeta primers. Only in-frame clones appear in the TCRdb table, and some are missing; sequencing was by immunoSEQ multiplex PCR. The data show under 200,000 clones, approximately 82% seen once. The rearrangement joins TRBV4-1 to TRBJ1-6, with D possibly matching TRBD1 (5 bases). Sequenced: PBMCs. This receptor was obtained from a male donor in good health and CMV-seropositive. As DNA, the CDR3 is TGCGCCAGCAGTTCTCGTTCCAACAGGAACAATTCACCCCTCCACTTT. Translating gives CASSSRSNRNNSPLHF.